These T cell receptor beta chains were read from a single sample in a study of monozygotic twins with cystic fibrosis. Sequencing was performed with immunoSEQ multiplex PCR; in TCRdb, only in-frame clones are kept and a portion is missing. The table has some 33,000 clones, over 80% seen once. The sequenced sample consisted of blood. The receptor set was obtained from a boy aged 2 to 10 with cystic fibrosis. CDR3s include the opening cysteine and the closing phenylalanine or tryptophan. Each record gives: clone size, J gene, V gene, D gene, CDR3 DNA, CDR3 protein. A D gene is named only where the DNA matches it firmly. Size is omitted from some rows. Given values are once, few, many or a class for expanded clones.

>-|TRBJ2-3|TRBV9|TRBD2
TGTGCCAGCACCGAGACTAGCGGGGTCACAGATACGCAGTATTTT
CASTETSGVTDTQYF
>-|TRBJ1-1|TRBV5-1|-
TGCGCCAGCAGCTCAGGGACGGGAGACACTGAAGCTTTCTTT
CASSSGTGDTEAFF
>-|TRBJ2-7|TRBV2|-
TGTGCCAGCAGTGAAAAGGGACAAGGCTACTACGAGCAGTACTTC
CASSEKGQGYYEQYF
>-|TRBJ2-4|TRBV27|TRBD1
TGTGCCAGCAGTGACAGGGGACATAAAAACATTCAGTACTTC
CASSDRGHKNIQYF
>-|TRBJ1-3|TRBV11-2|-
TGTGCCAGCAGCTCGACAGCATCTGGAAACACCATATATTTT
CASSSTASGNTIYF
>-|TRBJ2-2|TRBV14|-
TGTGCCAGCAGCCAAGATGCAGGGGTTTCCGGGGAGCTGTTTTTT
CASSQDAGVSGELFF
>-|TRBJ2-5|TRBV7-9|-
TGTGCCAGCAGCGCGGCCGGGACAACTCAAGAGACCCAGTACTTC
CASSAAGTTQETQYF
>-|TRBJ2-3|TRBV7-8|TRBD2
TGTGCCAGCAGCCCAGGGACTAGCGGGGGCACAGATACGCAGTATTTT
CASSPGTSGGTDTQYF
>-|TRBJ1-1|TRBV18|-
TGTGCCAGCTCACTTTCGACAGCTCGAAACACTGAAGCTTTCTTT
CASSLSTARNTEAFF
>once|TRBJ2-7|TRBV5-4|-
TGTGCCAGCAGATCAGAGTCAGGGGAGGGGGTTTACGAGCAGTACTTC
CASRSESGEGVYEQYF
>-|TRBJ1-2|TRBV7-9|-
TGTGCCAGCAGCTTAGGGGGGGCCCCCTATGGCTACACCTTC
CASSLGGAPYGYTF
>-|TRBJ2-5|TRBV13|-
TGTGCCAGCAGCGGACCCGACAGAATCCCGGAGACCCAGTACTTC
CASSGPDRIPETQYF
>-|TRBJ2-7|TRBV5-4|-
TGTGCCAGCAGCTTCAAGGGGGAGGGATACGAGCAGTACTTC
CASSFKGEGYEQYF
>-|TRBJ1-1|TRBV9|-
TGTGCCAGCAGCGTACTTGACGAGAACACTGAAGCTTTCTTT
CASSVLDENTEAFF
>-|TRBJ1-3|TRBV7-9|TRBD1
TGTGCCAGCAGCCCAGGACAGGGGTACTCTGGAAACACCATATATTTT
CASSPGQGYSGNTIYF
>-|TRBJ2-5|TRBV6-1|-
TGTGCCAGCAGTGCCCCGGGAAGAGAGACCCAGTACTTC
CASSAPGRETQYF
>few|TRBJ2-2|TRBV10-2|TRBD2
TGCGCCAGCAGTGACGTCCCAGCGGGGGGCCTATCGAACACCGGGGAGCTGTTTTTT
CASSDVPAGGLSNTGELFF
>-|TRBJ1-5|TRBV19|-
TGTGCCAGTAGTATGGGAGAACAGCCCCAGCATTTT
CASSMGEQPQHF
>-|TRBJ1-5|TRBV7-2|TRBD1
TGTGCCAGCAGCCCCGACAGGGGGCAAGGTCAGCCCCAGCATTTT
CASSPDRGQGQPQHF
>-|TRBJ2-3|TRBV5-6|-
TGTGCCAGCACCTTGGGGTGGGGGCCCCTCCTCACAGATACGCAGTATTTT
CASTLGWGPLLTDTQYF
>-|TRBJ1-1|TRBV5-6|-
TGTGCCAGCAGTCCTGTGGGGCGGTGGGTGAACACTGAAGCTTTCTTT
CASSPVGRWVNTEAFF
>-|TRBJ2-1|TRBV7-9|TRBD2
TGTGCCAGCAGCCCCCGGTTGAGCGGGAGAGCGAATGAGCAGTTCTTC
CASSPRLSGRANEQFF
>-|TRBJ1-5|TRBV11-2|-
TGTGCCAGCAGCTTAGTTGAGGGGTATCAGCCCCAGCATTTT
CASSLVEGYQPQHF
>-|TRBJ1-6|TRBV9|-
TGTGCCAGCAGCGTAGGGGGTTATAATTCACCCCTCCACTTT
CASSVGGYNSPLHF
>-|TRBJ2-7|TRBV5-1|TRBD1
TGCGCCAGCAGCCCGGGACAGGGGTTTCACGAGCAGTACTTC
CASSPGQGFHEQYF
>few|TRBJ1-2|TRBV9|-
TGTGCCAGCAGCGTAGCTCGGCAGGGGCCCTATGGCTACACCTTC
CASSVARQGPYGYTF
>-|TRBJ1-5|TRBV6-4|-
TGTGCCAGCAGTGAGAACTCGGGGCAGCCCCAGCATTTT
CASSENSGQPQHF
>-|TRBJ1-6|TRBV6-5|TRBD1
TGTGCCAGCAGTCCCCGGGACAGTAATTCACCCCTCCACTTT
CASSPRDSNSPLHF
>-|TRBJ1-4|TRBV5-1|TRBD1
TGCGCCAGCAGCTTCCAGATGACAGGGGCGACTGAAAAACTGTTTTTT
CASSFQMTGATEKLFF
>-|TRBJ2-1|TRBV19|-
TGTGCCAGTAGTATAGGCCGCCGCAATGAGCAGTTCTTC
CASSIGRRNEQFF
>few|TRBJ1-4|TRBV5-4|-
TGTGCCAGCAGCTTACAGGGCTTAGGAGAAAAACTGTTTTTT
CASSLQGLGEKLFF
>-|TRBJ2-5|TRBV25-1|TRBD1
TGTGCCAGTAACCCGGACTCGACAGGGACGTACCAAGAGACCCAGTACTTC
CASNPDSTGTYQETQYF
>-|TRBJ1-2|TRBV5-4|-
TGTGCCAGCAGCTTGTGGGAAAACTATGGCTACACCTTC
CASSLWENYGYTF
>once|TRBJ2-2|TRBV18|-
TGTGCCAGCTCACCACCGTGGGGGCGGACCGGGGAGCTGTTTTTT
CASSPPWGRTGELFF
>-|TRBJ1-4|TRBV19|-
TGTGCCAGTAGTATACTGGGGGAAAAACTGTTTTTT
CASSILGEKLFF
>-|TRBJ1-5|TRBV7-9|TRBD1
TGTGCCAGCAGCCCCGGACAGGTAGCAGGTCAGCCCCAGCATTTT
CASSPGQVAGQPQHF
>-|TRBJ2-5|TRBV4-1|-
TGCGCCAGCAGCCAAGACGGACTGAAAGAGACCCAGTACTTC
CASSQDGLKETQYF
>-|TRBJ1-2|TRBV9|TRBD1
TGTGCCAGCAGCGTAGGAGGAAAACAGGGGGAGGCGGATGGCTACACCTTC
CASSVGGKQGEADGYTF
>-|TRBJ1-2|TRBV9|TRBD1
TGTGCCAGCAGCGTAAGCAGGGGGCTTGATGGCTACACCTTC
CASSVSRGLDGYTF
>-|TRBJ1-2|TRBV25-1|TRBD1
TGTGCCAGCTCGGACAGGGGGCTCCATTATGGCTACACCTTC
CASSDRGLHYGYTF